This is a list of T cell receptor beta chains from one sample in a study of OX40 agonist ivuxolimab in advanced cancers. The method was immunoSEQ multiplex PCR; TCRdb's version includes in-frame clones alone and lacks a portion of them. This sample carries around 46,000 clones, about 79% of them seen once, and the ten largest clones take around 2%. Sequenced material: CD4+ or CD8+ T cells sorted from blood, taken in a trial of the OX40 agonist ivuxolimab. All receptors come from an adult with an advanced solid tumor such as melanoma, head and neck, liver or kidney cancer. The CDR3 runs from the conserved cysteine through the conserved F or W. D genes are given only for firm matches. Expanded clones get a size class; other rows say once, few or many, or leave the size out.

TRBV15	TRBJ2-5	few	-	TGTGCCACCAGCAGAGATGTGGGCAGGGACCAAGAGACCCAGTACTTC	CATSRDVGRDQETQYF
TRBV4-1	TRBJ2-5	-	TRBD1	TGCGCCAGCAGCCGGAGACAGGGGCTCCAAGAGACCCAGTACTTC	CASSRRQGLQETQYF
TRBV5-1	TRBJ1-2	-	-	TGCGCCAGCAGCTTGGGAGGAGGGGACTATGGCTACACCTTC	CASSLGGGDYGYTF
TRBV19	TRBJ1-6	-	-	TGTGCCAGTAGTATTCCAGGGGAAGGTTCACCCCTCCACTTT	CASSIPGEGSPLHF
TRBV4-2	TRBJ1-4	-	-	TGTGCCAGCAGCCAAGCAGGCAGGGCAACTAATGAAAAACTGTTTTTT	CASSQAGRATNEKLFF
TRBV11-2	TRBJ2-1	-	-	TGTGCCAGCAGCTTCCGACCGGTCCCATACAATGAGCAGTTCTTC	CASSFRPVPYNEQFF
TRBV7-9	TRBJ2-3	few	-	TGTGCCGGTAAAGAGGCAGGGGGCACAGATACGCAGTATTTT	CAGKEAGGTDTQYF
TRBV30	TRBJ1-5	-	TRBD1	TGTGCCTGGAGTGAACGACAGGGGAGTCAGCCCCAGCATTTT	CAWSERQGSQPQHF
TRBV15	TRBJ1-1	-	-	TGTGCCACCAGCAGAGCCGCAGGGACGGACACTGAAGCTTTCTTT	CATSRAAGTDTEAFF
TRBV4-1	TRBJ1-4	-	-	TGCGCCAGCAGCCAGGGACCGGGTAATGAAAAACTGTTTTTT	CASSQGPGNEKLFF
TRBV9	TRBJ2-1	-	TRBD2	TGTGCCAGCAGCGTCGGGACTAGCGGGGGGAAAGCGTATGAGCAGTTCTTC	CASSVGTSGGKAYEQFF
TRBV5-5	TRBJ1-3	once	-	TGTGCCAGCAGCTTGGAGAGAAACACCATATATTTT	CASSLERNTIYF
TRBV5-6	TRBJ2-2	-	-	TGTGCCAGCAGCTCGGCCCGGAAGAACACCGGGGAGCTGTTTTTT	CASSSARKNTGELFF
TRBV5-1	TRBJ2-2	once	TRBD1	TGCGCCAGCAGCTTGGGGATACCGGGACAGGGGGTAACCGGGGAGCTGTTTTTT	CASSLGIPGQGVTGELFF
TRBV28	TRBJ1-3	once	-	TGTGCCAGCAGTTCGGGGTACGCTGGAAACACCATATATTTT	CASSSGYAGNTIYF
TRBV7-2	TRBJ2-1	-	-	TGTGCCAGCAGCGCCTACGCGGCGGGGGCAAATGAGCAGTTCTTC	CASSAYAAGANEQFF
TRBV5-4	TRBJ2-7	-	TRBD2	TGTGCCAGCAGCCTTAGCGGGGATGTCACCTACGAGCAGTACTTC	CASSLSGDVTYEQYF
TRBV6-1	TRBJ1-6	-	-	TGTGCCAGCTTCAATGGGGTAAATTCACCCCTCCACTTT	CASFNGVNSPLHF
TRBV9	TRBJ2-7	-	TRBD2	TGTGCCAGCAGCGAAGGGACTAGCGGGGGCTCCGAGCAGTACTTC	CASSEGTSGGSEQYF
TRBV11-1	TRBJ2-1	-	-	TGTGCCAGCAGCCAGCTAGGCCTCGGTGAGCAGTTCTTC	CASSQLGLGEQFF
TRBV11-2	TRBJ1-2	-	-	TGTGCCAGCAGCCCCCAGGGGTTCTATGGCTACACCTTC	CASSPQGFYGYTF
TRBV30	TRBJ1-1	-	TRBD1	TGTGCCTGGCAGGGGGCGAGGACATACACTGAAGCTTTCTTT	CAWQGARTYTEAFF
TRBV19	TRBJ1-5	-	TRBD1	TGTGCCAGTAGTGCCGGAGGACAGGGGAGAAGTCAGCCCCAGCATTTT	CASSAGGQGRSQPQHF
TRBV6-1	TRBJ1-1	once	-	TGTGCCAGCAGTACGACAGCGTCTGAAGCTTTCTTT	CASSTTASEAFF
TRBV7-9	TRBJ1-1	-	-	TGTGCCAGCAGCCTACAGGGACAGAACACTGAAGCTTTCTTT	CASSLQGQNTEAFF
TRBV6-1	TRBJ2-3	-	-	TGTGCCAGCAGTGGGGGGCGCGTGAGTACGCAGTATTTT	CASSGGRVSTQYF
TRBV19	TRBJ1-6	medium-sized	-	TGTGCCAGTAGCCGGACAGTTGGTACGCCCCTCCACTTT	CASSRTVGTPLHF
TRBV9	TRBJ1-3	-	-	TGTGCCAGCAGCGAGGCAGGGACCGGAAACACCATATATTTT	CASSEAGTGNTIYF
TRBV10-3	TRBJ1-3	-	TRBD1	TGTGCCATCAGCCCGGGACAGCTCTCTGGAAACACCATATATTTT	CAISPGQLSGNTIYF